What follows describes a single T cell receptor beta chain. Its antigen is unidentified. This entry is derived from a study of vaccination and CD4 T cells after COVID-19. As for the study in general: Each enrolled participant received a two-dose regimen of either BNT162b2 or mRNA-1273 vaccine. Regarding the study as a whole: From approximately 21 to 40, the median of SARS-CoV-2-reactive clonotypes rose without reaching significance.

The V segment lost 2 bases and the J segment 6 bases; nucleotides outside the gene matches: 4. This CDR3 is built from 13 residues. Germline CDR1 and CDR2: SGDLS and YYNGEE. The treatment is: approximately 10-day PBMC culture with coronavirus spike peptide pools or control peptides (ViraFEST assay). In the ViraFEST assay, peptide-pool expansion preceded TCR sequencing of expanded clonotypes. Sequencing of DNA taken from cultured CD4+ T cells relied on the Oncomine TCR Beta short-read assay. Genomic DNA from cultured CD4+ T cells was extracted. One entry per CDR3 protein results from TCRdb running MiXCR on the PCR reads. This sample carries roughly 22,000 distinct CDR3 sequences, approximately 32% of them seen once, and the ten largest clones take over 10%.

The sequence was obtained from a human donor with COVID-19. Sequencing was performed on cultured CD4+ T cells from blood. This chain joins TRBV9 and TRBJ2-7, with 8 bases fitting TRBD2. The CDR3 DNA reads TGTGCCAGCAGCGTTCGCGGGGGGCTCGAGCAGTACTTC. As protein: CASSVRGGLEQYF.